The sequence of this T cell receptor (beta chain) was determined in a study of cytomegalovirus exposure and HLA in healthy donors. Study results and limitations: Association with HLA alleles at 0.05 false discovery rate was found for roughly 17,000 TCR beta sequences in a later analysis. A later analysis appeared to link common viral pathogens to several of the most significant clusters. Other equally common chains were less clonally expanded than HLA-associated TCR beta chains, a later analysis showed.

Germline V gene lookup returns CDR1 PRHDT and CDR2 FYEKMQ (reference sequence). The CDR3 extends over 12 amino acids. The V gene end was trimmed by 4 bases and the J gene end by 10 bases; junction bases not matched to a gene: 3. The sample holds one count of this clone. The target antigen is unknown. Both 60 Vbeta primers and 13 Jbeta primers went into the PCR. The method was immunoSEQ multiplex PCR; TCRdb's version includes in-frame clones alone and lacks a portion of them. Counted here are more than 80,000 clones, around 74% occurring once; the ten biggest clones make up approximately 3.2%. Sequencing input: PBMCs. The receptor's source is a female donor in good health and CMV-seropositive. The chain carries TRBV13 and TRBJ1-2, with 10 positions matching TRBD1. CDR3 DNA: TGTGCCAGCAGCTCCGGGACAGGGGTCTACACCTTC. Translation: CASSSGTGVYTF.